This is a list of T cell receptor beta chains from one sample in a study of immune cell composition in non-small cell lung cancer. TCRdb's table, derived via immunoSEQ multiplex PCR, lists solely in-frame clones and lacks some. The sample holds some 1,700 clones, 82% seen once. The specimen sequenced was lung tumor tissue. These TCRs come from a human donor with non-small cell lung cancer. Both conserved end residues are part of each CDR3. D genes are given only for firm matches. Size is stated for part of the rows, as once, few or many counts, or as a class when the clone is expanded.

v_gene	j_gene	abundance	d_gene	CDR3aa	CDR3nt
TRBV9	TRBJ2-7	NA	NA	CASSVASDSSYEQYF	TGTGCCAGCAGCGTAGCATCCGATAGCTCCTACGAGCAGTACTTC
TRBV5-1	TRBJ2-6	few	NA	CASTESGANVLTF	TGCGCCAGCACAGAATCTGGGGCCAACGTCCTGACTTTC
TRBV7-2	TRBJ1-1	NA	NA	CASSSGGGWTEAFF	TGTGCCAGCAGCTCGGGGGGGGGATGGACTGAAGCTTTCTTT
TRBV28	TRBJ1-1	few	NA	CASSFRTLNTEAFF	TGTGCCAGCAGTTTCCGAACTCTGAACACTGAAGCTTTCTTT
TRBV15	TRBJ2-4	NA	NA	CATSRVVGGAKNIQYF	TGTGCCACCAGCAGAGTTGTAGGAGGAGCCAAAAACATTCAGTACTTC
TRBV6-1	TRBJ2-5	once	TRBD1	CASSEFSGQGEETQYF	TGTGCCAGCAGTGAATTCTCCGGACAGGGGGAAGAGACCCAGTACTTC
TRBV7-3	TRBJ2-1	NA	TRBD1	CASSPGPGQGVREQFF	TGTGCCAGCAGCCCAGGGCCGGGACAGGGGGTCCGTGAGCAGTTCTTC
TRBV7-9	TRBJ2-1	NA	TRBD2	CASSLAGSGGYNEQFF	TGTGCCAGCAGCTTAGCGGGTAGCGGGGGGTACAATGAGCAGTTCTTC
TRBV19	TRBJ2-2	NA	TRBD1	CASSIDRATGELFF	TGTGCCAGTAGTATTGACAGGGCGACCGGGGAGCTGTTTTTT
TRBV5-4	TRBJ2-2	NA	TRBD2	CASSLAPAGGPTGELFF	TGTGCCAGCAGCCTGGCCCCCGCGGGGGGGCCTACCGGGGAGCTGTTTTTT